This T cell receptor (beta chain) is drawn from a study of vaccination effects on CD4 cells after COVID-19. Study-wide points: Pronounced clonal contraction occurred in clones induced by infection and by vaccine late after vaccination. Early timepoints after infection were absent, and convalescent patients were few in the study.

Assay used: immunoSEQ multiplex PCR; TCRdb lists only in-frame clones, some missing. The sample lists some 11,000 clones, 74% seen once, with roughly 26% in the top ten. Notes on this clone: The antigen is unknown.

V lost 0 bases and J 1 base, leaving 4 bases between the germline ends. CDR3 length: 13 amino acids. Germline V gene sequence: CDR1 SGDLS, CDR2 YYNGEE. ViraFEST assay sequencing came after antigen-specific CD4+ T cells were expanded with viral peptide pools. When roughly eleven days of culture had elapsed, CD4+ T cells were isolated. Negative nucleocapsid antibody tests before and after vaccination confirmed no previous SARS-CoV-2 infection. Cultivation was performed at a few million PBMC per well with 8.5 to 10 IU/ml IL-2 and 9.5 to 10 ug/ml peptides added. This chain connects TRBV9 to TRBJ1-1, with unresolved D. The sequencing here drew on CD4+ T cells from PBMCs cultured with HCoV-229E spike peptides, taken before COVID-19 vaccination. The TCR sequence derives from a human donor who received a COVID-19 vaccine. The chain's CDR3 is CASSVVRNTEAFF. The CDR3, as DNA: TGTGCCAGCAGCGTAGTCAGGAACACTGAAGCTTTCTTT.